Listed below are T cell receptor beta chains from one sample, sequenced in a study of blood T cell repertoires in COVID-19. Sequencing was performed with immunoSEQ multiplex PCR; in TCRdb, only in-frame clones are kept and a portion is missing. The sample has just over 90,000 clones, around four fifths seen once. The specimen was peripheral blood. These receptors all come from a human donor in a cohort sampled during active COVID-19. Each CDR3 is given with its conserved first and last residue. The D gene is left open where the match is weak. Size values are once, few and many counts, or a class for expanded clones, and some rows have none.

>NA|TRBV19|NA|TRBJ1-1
CASSVHGGSEEAFF
TGTGCCAGTAGTGTGCACGGCGGATCGGAAGAAGCTTTCTTT
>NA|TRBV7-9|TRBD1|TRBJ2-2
CASSSGTGGPGELFF
TGTGCCAGCAGCTCCGGGACAGGGGGCCCCGGGGAGCTGTTTTTT
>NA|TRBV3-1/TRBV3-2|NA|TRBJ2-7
CASSQVAAYEQYF
TGTGCCAGCAGCCAAGTAGCGGCGTACGAGCAGTACTTC
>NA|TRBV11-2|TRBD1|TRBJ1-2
CASSIPGGAGGYTF
TGTGCCAGCAGCATCCCAGGGGGCGCGGGCGGCTACACCTTC
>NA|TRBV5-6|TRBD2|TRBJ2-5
CASSLRGLATLGQETQYF
TGTGCCAGCAGCTTGCGGGGACTAGCCACCTTAGGGCAAGAGACCCAGTACTTC
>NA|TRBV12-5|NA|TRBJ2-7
CASGLAGEQYF
TGTGCTAGTGGTTTGGCAGGAGAGCAGTACTTC
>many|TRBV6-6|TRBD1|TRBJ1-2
CASSYSGQGNHGYTF
TGTGCCAGCAGTTACTCCGGACAGGGTAACCATGGCTACACCTTC
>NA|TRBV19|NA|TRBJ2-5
CASSIGQGNGETQYF
TGTGCCAGTAGTATAGGGCAGGGAAACGGGGAGACCCAGTACTTC
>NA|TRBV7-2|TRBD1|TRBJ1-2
CASSAYRQGAWGYTF
TGTGCCAGCAGCGCCTACAGACAGGGGGCCTGGGGCTACACCTTC
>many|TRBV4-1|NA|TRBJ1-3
CASSQVKGSFSGNTIYF
TGCGCCAGCAGCCAGGTAAAAGGGAGCTTCTCTGGAAACACCATATATTTT
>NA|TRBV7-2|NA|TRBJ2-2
CASTRQANTGELFF
TGTGCCAGCACTCGACAGGCGAACACCGGGGAGCTGTTTTTT
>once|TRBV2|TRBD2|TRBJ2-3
CASSPLAGAGTQYF
TGTGCCAGCAGTCCCCTAGCGGGGGCCGGTACGCAGTATTTT
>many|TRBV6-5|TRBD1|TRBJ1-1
CASSKPGQVNTEAFF
TGTGCCAGCAGTAAGCCGGGACAGGTGAACACTGAAGCTTTCTTT
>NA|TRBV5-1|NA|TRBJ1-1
CASSPNTGNTEAFF
TGCGCCAGCAGCCCAAACACAGGGAACACTGAAGCTTTCTTT
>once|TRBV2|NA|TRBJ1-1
CASSVGERAEAFF
TGTGCCAGCAGTGTTGGGGAGAGGGCTGAAGCTTTCTTT
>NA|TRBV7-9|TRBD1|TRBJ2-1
CASSFAGQGAGQFF
TGTGCCAGCAGCTTTGCCGGACAGGGGGCAGGGCAGTTCTTC
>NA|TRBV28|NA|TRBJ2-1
CASGGYRSYNEQFF
TGTGCCAGCGGAGGGTATCGCTCCTACAATGAGCAGTTCTTC
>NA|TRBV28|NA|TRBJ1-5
CASNLGGADQPQHF
TGTGCCAGCAACCTAGGGGGTGCAGATCAGCCCCAGCATTTT
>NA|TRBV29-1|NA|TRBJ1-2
CSVVGARFYGYTF
TGCAGCGTCGTTGGGGCCAGGTTCTATGGCTACACCTTC
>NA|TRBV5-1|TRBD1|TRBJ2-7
CASSLGSGQGGFYEQYF
TGCGCCAGCAGCTTGGGGTCGGGACAGGGGGGTTTCTACGAGCAGTACTTC
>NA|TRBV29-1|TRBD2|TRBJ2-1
CSVGPGLGDNEQFF
TGCAGCGTTGGGCCGGGACTAGGGGATAATGAGCAGTTCTTC
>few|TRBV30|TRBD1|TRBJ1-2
CAGPGQGPHGYTF
TGTGCCGGACCGGGACAGGGGCCCCATGGCTACACCTTC
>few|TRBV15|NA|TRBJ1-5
CATSNNGGNQPQHF
TGTGCCACCAGCAACAATGGAGGCAATCAGCCCCAGCATTTT
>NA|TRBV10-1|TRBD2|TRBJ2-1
CASSESGLAGMNSYNEQFF
TGCGCCAGCAGTGAGTCCGGACTAGCGGGAATGAACTCCTACAATGAGCAGTTCTTC
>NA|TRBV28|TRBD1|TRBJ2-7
CASSSTGVYEQYF
TGTGCCAGCAGTTCCACAGGGGTGTACGAGCAGTACTTC
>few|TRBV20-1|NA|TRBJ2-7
CSARSEEQYF
TGCAGTGCTAGATCCGAGGAGCAGTACTTC
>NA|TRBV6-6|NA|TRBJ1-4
CASRQGRGPNEKLFF
TGTGCCAGCAGGCAGGGGAGGGGTCCAAATGAAAAACTGTTTTTT
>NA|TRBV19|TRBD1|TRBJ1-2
CASRQGRFPQSNYGYTF
TGTGCCAGTCGACAGGGCAGATTCCCCCAAAGCAACTATGGCTACACCTTC
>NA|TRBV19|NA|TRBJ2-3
CASSIGDTQYF
TGTGCCAGTAGTATCGGGGATACGCAGTATTTT
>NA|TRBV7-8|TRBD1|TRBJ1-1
CASSQPGQGADTEAFF
TGTGCCAGCAGCCAACCGGGACAGGGGGCGGACACTGAAGCTTTCTTT
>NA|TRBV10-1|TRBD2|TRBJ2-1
CASSTERGYNEQFF
TGCGCCAGCAGTACCGAGCGGGGGTACAATGAGCAGTTCTTC
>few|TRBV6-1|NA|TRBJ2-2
CASSEALTGNTGELFF
TGTGCCAGCAGTGAAGCCCTGACTGGGAACACCGGGGAGCTGTTTTTT
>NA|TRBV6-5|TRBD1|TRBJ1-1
CASRRQGPNTEAFF
TGTGCCAGCAGGCGACAGGGACCGAACACTGAAGCTTTCTTT
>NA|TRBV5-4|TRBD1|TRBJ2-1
CASSLGQGAPYNEQFF
TGTGCCAGCAGCCTGGGACAGGGGGCGCCCTACAATGAGCAGTTCTTC
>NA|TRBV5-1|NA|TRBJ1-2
CASSYAGTSTGYTF
TGCGCCAGCAGCTACGCCGGGACATCCACAGGCTACACCTTC
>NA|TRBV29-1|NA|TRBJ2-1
CSGLTNEQFF
TGCAGCGGACTAACGAATGAGCAGTTCTTC
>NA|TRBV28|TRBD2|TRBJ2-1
CASSGTSGSLYNEQFF
TGTGCCAGCAGTGGGACTAGCGGGAGCCTCTACAATGAGCAGTTCTTC
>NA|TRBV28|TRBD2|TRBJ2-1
CASSQTSGGGSNEQFF
TGTGCCAGCAGTCAAACTAGCGGGGGGGGGTCCAATGAGCAGTTCTTC
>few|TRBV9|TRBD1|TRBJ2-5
CASSAQGQSFGETQYF
TGTGCCAGCAGCGCCCAGGGACAGTCCTTTGGGGAGACCCAGTACTTC
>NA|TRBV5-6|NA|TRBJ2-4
CASSLFTGEAKNIQYF
TGTGCCAGCAGCTTGTTTACGGGGGAGGCCAAAAACATTCAGTACTTC
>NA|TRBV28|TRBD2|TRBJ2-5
CASSLGTSGGGQTQYF
TGTGCCAGCAGTCTGGGGACTAGCGGGGGGGGGCAGACCCAGTACTTC
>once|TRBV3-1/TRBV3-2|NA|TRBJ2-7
CASSPSLASYEQYF
TGTGCCAGCAGCCCATCCCTAGCTTCCTACGAGCAGTACTTC
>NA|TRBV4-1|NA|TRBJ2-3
CASSQIGTDTQYF
TGCGCCAGCAGCCAAATCGGGACAGATACGCAGTATTTT
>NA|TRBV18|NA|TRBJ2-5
CASSPVTGPQETQYF
TGTGCCAGCTCACCAGTTACAGGTCCACAAGAGACCCAGTACTTC
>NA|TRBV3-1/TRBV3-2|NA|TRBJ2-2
CASSVSGTGELFF
TGTGCCAGCAGCGTTAGCGGTACCGGGGAGCTGTTTTTT
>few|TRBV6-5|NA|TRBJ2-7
CASSTRAPPYEQYF
TGTGCCAGCAGTACGAGGGCCCCACCCTACGAGCAGTACTTC
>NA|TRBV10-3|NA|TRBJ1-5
CAISDSLDQPQHF
TGTGCCATCAGTGACAGCCTAGATCAGCCCCAGCATTTT
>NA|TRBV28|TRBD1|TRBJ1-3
CASSLTGEVLAGNTIYF
TGTGCCAGCAGTTTGACAGGGGAGGTACTGGCTGGAAACACCATATATTTT
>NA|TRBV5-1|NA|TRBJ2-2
CASSSGNPGELFF
TGCGCCAGCAGTTCAGGGAATCCCGGGGAGCTGTTTTTT
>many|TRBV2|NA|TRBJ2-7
CASSEPFSYEQYF
TGTGCCAGCAGTGAACCTTTTTCCTACGAGCAGTACTTC